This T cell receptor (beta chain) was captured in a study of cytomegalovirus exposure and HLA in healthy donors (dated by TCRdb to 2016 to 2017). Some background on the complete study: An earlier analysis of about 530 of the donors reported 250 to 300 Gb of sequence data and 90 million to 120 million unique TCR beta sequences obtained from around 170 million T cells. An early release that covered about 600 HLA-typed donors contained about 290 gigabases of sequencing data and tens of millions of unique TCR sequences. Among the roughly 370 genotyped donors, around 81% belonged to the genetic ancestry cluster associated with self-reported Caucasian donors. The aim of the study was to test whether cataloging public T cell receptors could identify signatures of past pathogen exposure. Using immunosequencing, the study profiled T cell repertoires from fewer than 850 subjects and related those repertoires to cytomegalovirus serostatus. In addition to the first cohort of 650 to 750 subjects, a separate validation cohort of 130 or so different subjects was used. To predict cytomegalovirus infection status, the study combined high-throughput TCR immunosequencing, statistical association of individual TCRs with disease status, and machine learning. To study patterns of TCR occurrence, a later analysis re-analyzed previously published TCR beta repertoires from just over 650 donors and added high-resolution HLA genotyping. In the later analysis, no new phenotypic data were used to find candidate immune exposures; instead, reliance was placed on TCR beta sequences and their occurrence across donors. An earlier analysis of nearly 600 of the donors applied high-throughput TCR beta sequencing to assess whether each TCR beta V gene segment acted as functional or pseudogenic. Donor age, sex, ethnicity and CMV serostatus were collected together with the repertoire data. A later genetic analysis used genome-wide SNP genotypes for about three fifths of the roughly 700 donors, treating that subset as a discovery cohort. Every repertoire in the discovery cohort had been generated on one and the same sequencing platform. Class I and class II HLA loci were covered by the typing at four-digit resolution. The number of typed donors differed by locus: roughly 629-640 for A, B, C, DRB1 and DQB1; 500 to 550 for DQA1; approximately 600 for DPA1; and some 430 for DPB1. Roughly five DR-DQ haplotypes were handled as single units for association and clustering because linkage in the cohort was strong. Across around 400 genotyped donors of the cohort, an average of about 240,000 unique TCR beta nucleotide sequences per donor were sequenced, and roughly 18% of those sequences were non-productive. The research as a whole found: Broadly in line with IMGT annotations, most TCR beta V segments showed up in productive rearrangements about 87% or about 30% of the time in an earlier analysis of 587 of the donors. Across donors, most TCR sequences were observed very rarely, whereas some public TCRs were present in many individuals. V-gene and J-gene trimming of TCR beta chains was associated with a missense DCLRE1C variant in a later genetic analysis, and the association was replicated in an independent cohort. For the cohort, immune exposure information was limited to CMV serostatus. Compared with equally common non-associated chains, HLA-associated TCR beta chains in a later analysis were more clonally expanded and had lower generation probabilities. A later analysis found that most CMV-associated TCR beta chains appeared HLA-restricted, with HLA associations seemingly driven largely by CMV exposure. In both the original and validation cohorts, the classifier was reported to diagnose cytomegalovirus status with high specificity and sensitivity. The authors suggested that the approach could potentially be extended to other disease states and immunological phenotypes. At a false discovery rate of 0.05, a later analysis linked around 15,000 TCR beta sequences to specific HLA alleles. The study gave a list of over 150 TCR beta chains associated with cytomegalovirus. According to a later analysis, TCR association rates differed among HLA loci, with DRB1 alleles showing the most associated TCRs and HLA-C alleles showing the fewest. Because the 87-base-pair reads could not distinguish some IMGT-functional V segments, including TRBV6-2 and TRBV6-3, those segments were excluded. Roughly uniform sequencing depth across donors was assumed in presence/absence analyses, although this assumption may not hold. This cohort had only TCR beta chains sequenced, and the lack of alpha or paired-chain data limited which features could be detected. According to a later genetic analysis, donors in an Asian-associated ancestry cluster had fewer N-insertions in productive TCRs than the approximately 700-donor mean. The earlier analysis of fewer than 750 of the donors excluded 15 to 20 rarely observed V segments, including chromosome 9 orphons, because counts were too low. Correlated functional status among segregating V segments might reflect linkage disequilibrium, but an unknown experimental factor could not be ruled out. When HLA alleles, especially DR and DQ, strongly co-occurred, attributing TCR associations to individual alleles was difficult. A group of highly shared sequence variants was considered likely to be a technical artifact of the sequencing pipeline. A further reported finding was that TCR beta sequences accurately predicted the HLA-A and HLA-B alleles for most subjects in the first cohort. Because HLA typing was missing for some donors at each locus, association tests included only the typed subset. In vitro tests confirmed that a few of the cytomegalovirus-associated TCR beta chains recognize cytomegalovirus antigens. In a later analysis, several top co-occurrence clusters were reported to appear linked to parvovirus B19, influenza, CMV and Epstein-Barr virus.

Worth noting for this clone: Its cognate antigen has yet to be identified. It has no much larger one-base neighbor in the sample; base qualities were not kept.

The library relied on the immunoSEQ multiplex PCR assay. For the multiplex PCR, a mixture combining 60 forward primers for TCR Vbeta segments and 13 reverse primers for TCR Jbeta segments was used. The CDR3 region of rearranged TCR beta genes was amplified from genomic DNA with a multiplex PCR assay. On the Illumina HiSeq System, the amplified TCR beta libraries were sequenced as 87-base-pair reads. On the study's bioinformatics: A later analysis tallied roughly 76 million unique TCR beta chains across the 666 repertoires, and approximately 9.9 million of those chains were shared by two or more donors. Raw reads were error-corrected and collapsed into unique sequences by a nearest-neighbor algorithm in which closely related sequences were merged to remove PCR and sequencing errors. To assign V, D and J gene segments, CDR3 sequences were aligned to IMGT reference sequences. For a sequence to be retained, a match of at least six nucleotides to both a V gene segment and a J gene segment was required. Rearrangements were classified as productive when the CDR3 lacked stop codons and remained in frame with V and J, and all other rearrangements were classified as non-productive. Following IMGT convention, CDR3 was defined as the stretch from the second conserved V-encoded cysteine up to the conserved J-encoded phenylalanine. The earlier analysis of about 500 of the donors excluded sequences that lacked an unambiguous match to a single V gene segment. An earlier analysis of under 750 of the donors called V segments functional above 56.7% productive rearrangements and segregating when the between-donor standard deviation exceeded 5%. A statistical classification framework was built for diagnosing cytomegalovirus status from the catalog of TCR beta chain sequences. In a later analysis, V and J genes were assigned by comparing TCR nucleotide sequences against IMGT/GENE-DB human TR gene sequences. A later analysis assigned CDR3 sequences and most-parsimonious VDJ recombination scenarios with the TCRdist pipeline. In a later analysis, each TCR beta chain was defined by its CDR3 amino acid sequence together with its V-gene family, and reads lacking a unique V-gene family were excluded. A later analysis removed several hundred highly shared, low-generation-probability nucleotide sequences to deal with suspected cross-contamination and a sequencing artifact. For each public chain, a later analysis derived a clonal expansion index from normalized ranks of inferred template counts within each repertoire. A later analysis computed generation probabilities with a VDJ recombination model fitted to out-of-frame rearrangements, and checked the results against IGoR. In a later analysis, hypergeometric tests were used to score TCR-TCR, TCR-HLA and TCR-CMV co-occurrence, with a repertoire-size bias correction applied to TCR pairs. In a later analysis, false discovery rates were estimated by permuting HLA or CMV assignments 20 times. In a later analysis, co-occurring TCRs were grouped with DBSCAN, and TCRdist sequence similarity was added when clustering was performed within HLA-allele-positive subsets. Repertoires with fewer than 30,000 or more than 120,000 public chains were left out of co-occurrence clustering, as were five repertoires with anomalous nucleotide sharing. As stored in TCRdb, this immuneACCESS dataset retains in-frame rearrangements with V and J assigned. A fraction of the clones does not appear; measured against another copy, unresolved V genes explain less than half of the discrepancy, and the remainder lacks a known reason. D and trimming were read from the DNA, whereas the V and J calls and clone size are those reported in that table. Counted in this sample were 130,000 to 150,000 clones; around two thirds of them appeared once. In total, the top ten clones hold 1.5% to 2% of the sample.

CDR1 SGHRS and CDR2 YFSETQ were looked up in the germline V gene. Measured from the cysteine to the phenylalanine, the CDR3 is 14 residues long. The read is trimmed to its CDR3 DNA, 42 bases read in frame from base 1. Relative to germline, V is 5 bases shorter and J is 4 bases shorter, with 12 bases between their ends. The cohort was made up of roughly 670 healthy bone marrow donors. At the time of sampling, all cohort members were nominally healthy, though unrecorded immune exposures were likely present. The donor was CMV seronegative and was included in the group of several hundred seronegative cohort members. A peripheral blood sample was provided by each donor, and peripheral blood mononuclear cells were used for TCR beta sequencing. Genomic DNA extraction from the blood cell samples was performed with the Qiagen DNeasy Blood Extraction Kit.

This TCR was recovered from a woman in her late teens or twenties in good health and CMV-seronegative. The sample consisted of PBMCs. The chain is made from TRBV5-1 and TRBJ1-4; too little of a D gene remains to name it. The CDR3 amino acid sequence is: CASRSQQSNEKLFF. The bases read TGCGCCAGCAGGTCGCAACAGAGTAATGAAAAACTGTTTTTT. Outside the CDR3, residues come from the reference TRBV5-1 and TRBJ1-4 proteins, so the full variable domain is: KAGVTQTPRYLIKTRGQQVTLSCSPISGHRSVSWYQQTPGQGLQFLFEYFSETQRNKGNFPGRFSGRQFSNSRSEMNVSTLELGDSALYLCASRSQQSNEKLFFGSGTQLSVL.